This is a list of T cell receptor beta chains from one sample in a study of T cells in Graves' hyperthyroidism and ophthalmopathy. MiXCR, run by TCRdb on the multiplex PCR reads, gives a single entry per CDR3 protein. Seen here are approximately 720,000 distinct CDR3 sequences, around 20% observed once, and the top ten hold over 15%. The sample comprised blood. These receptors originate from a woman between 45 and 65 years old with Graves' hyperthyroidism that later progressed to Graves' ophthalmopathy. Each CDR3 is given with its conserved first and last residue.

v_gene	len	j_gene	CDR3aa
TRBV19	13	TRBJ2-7	CASGGTGADEQYF
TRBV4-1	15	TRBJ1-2	CASSQGQGAGYGYTF
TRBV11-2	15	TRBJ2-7	CASTPLLGPYYEQYF
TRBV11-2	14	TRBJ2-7	CASSLVSNYYEQYF
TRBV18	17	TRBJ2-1	CASSPRTGDSSYNEQFF
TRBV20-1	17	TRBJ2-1	CSAREGLAGGSYNEQFF
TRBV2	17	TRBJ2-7	CASSLPTTGANTYEQYF
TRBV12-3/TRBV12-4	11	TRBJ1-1	CASRGGVEAFF
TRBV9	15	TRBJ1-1	CASSSWTAMNTEAFF
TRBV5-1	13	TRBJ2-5	CASSTGTEETQYF
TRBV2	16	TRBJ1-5	CASTPGQGGINQPQHF
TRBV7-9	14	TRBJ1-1	CASSLDRMNTEAFF
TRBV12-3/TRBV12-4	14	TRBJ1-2	CASSLNGFGYGYTF
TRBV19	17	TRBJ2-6	CASSMGDRISGANVLTF
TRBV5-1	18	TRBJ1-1	CASSLGTGGLFMNTEAFF
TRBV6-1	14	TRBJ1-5	CASKDGAVNQPQHF
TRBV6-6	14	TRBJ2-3	CASSYSGRADTQYF
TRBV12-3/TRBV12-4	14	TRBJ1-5	CASSRPDSSQPQHF
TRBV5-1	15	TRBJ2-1	CASSLTSSSYNEQFF
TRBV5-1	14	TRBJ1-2	CATAGGVSDYGYTF
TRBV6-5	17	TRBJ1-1	CASSYRGARTPITEAFF
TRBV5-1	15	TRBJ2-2	CASSLTAGDTGELFF
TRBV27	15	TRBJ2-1	CASSLWSGPYNEQFF
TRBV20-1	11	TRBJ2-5	CSARSGETQYF
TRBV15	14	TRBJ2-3	CATSGGGASDTQYF
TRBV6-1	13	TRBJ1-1	CASKDRGGHESFF
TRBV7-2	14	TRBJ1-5	CASSWTVNNQPQHF
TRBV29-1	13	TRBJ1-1	CSVGDRFGTEAFF
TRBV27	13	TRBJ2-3	CASSLSLAGTQYF